Here is one T cell receptor (beta chain) with its context. Which antigen it targets is not known. There are no base qualities to consult, and no much larger clone falls within one base. This specimen belongs to a study of siplizumab effects on memory and regulatory T cells (dated by TCRdb to between 2017 and 2020). Background for the entire study: The effect of the anti-CD2 antibody siplizumab on alloreactive T-cell subsets was examined in allogeneic mixed lymphocyte reactions constructed from human PBMCs. What the study reported, not specific to this receptor: Among mappable alloreactive CD4+ clones, the Treg-derived fraction averaged nearly 70% with siplizumab versus roughly 30% in control reactions. Greater diversity appeared to be present in unstimulated naive T cells than in memory T cells, and a substantial contribution to the alloresponse seemed to be made by naive cells. Siplizumab significantly lowered the cumulative frequency of alloreactive sequences that could be traced to unstimulated CD4+ memory T cells. A naive or memory phenotype could not be assigned to roughly 80-97% of proliferating CD4+ or CD8+ clones. Because sequences below about 10^-5 frequency were poorly captured, only a minor fraction of alloreactive clones could be mapped to unstimulated subsets. Whether proliferating Tregs from siplizumab cultures actually had suppressive function was not functionally confirmed.

In the germline V gene, CDR1 corresponds to SGHVS and CDR2 to FQNEAQ. The CDR3 holds 16 amino acids from the cysteine to the phenylalanine. Just CDR3 DNA is preserved here, 48 bases in frame from base 1. Between the V and J ends, shortened by 0 bases and 11 bases respectively, the junction contains 20 bases. Sorted unstimulated T cells and proliferating T cells recovered from mixed lymphocyte reactions underwent TCRbeta CDR3 sequencing. Fresh whole blood from fewer than twelve HLA-typed healthy donors was used to isolate PBMCs. To map where alloreactive clones came from, CD4+ regulatory T cells in the unstimulated state were FACS-sorted. The protocol used for the library was the immunoSEQ multiplex PCR assay. About 10^5 TCR templates per sample were assayed by the deep sequencing platform. Genomic DNA extracted from sorted T cells was the material used for TCRbeta CDR3 sequencing. Per the original workflow: The R programming language was used for the clonal analysis of the TCRbeta CDR3 data. Comparing unstimulated samples against CFSE-low samples taken after the reaction was how alloreactive CD4+ and CD8+ clones were defined. By matching sequences to the repertoires of sorted unstimulated Treg and non-Treg cells, each alloreactive CD4+ clone was assigned a regulatory or non-regulatory origin. As stored in TCRdb, this immuneACCESS dataset retains in-frame rearrangements with V and J assigned. A fraction of the clones does not appear; measured against another copy, unresolved V genes explain less than half of the discrepancy, and the remainder lacks a known reason. Clonal size and the V and J genes are those of that table, whereas D and trimming came from the DNA. This sample lists approximately 100,000 clones; approximately 90% were detected once. The ten most abundant clones make up under 0.75% of the sample.

The source is a human donor in good health. Source material: Tregs sorted from blood. This chain is built from TRBV7-8 and TRBJ1-5; matching of 6 bases hints at TRBD1 as the D gene. The CDR3 reads as follows: CASSLAGGKYPEAQHF. The sequenced DNA is TGTGCCAGCAGCTTAGCAGGGGGGAAGTATCCGGAGGCCCAGCATTTT.